This T cell receptor (beta chain) was documented in a study of blood T cell repertoires in COVID-19. The overall study: Samples of COVID-19 (acute and convalescent) were obtained from the United States, Italy and Spain.

Original handling: Researchers report that nucleated cell counts were estimated from reference gene primer amplification. Only in-frame clones appear in the TCRdb table, and some are missing; sequencing was by immunoSEQ multiplex PCR. The V and J calls and clone size were taken over from that table, and D and trimming were inferred from the DNA. The sample carries approximately 290,000 clones, around 85% recorded once. Followed over time, Seattle patients had been enrolled while infection was active. This CDR3 contains 17 residues. The V gene lost 5 bases and the J gene lost 2 bases, with 22 bases spanning the gap. Germline CDR1 and CDR2: MDHEN and SYDVKM.

Sequencing input: peripheral blood. This clonotype was obtained from a human donor with COVID-19, enrolled during active disease. The donor label of this sample is uncertain. The rearrangement joins TRBV28 to TRBJ2-7, with D tentatively TRBD2 (5 bases). The CDR3 spells CASSSGLTRTPTYEQYF. The DNA for the CDR3 is TGTGCCAGCAGTAGCGGACTCACACGTACTCCCACCTACGAGCAGTACTTC.